The present T cell receptor beta chain was sequenced within a study of T cell changes during pregnancy in multiple sclerosis. CDR3 size: 16 residues. Trimming left V 1 base short and J 0 bases short, with 12 bases between. The germline gives CDR1 SGHTS, CDR2 YDEGEE. Assay used: immunoSEQ multiplex PCR; TCRdb lists only in-frame clones, some missing. The sample has about 50,000 clones; 85% to 95% are singletons. V is TRBV5-8 and J is TRBJ2-3; maybe TRBD1 (5 bases). The origin of this receptor is a female donor with multiple sclerosis, enrolled in a pregnancy study. The sample in question was CD4+ T cells from peripheral blood mononuclear cells, obtained in the second trimester of pregnancy. The CDR3 here is CASSLFRGASTDTQYF. CDR3 coding DNA: TGTGCCAGCAGCTTGTTTCGTGGGGCGAGCACAGATACGCAGTATTTT.